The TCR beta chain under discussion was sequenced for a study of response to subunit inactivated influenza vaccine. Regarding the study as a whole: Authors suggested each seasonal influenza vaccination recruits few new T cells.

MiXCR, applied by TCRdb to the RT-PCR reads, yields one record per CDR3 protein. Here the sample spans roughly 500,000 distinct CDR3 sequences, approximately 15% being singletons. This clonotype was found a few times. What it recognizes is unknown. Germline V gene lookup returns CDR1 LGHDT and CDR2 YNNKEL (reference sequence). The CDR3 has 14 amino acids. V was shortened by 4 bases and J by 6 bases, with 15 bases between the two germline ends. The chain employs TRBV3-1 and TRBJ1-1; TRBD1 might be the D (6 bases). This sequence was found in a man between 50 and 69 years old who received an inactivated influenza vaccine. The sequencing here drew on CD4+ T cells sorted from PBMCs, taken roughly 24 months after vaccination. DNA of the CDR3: TGTGCCAGCAGCCCCGGACAGACTGGCGCTGAAGCTTTCTTT. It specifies CASSPGQTGAEAFF.